Shown below are 5 T cell receptor beta chains from a single sample sequenced in a study of spatial heterogeneity in lung cancer. Broader study findings: For expanded intratumoral alpha and beta TCRs, counts tracked tumor mutation counts.

Regarding time point: sample taken at primary tumor resection. TCRdb used MiXCR to reprocess the 5' RACE reads, holding one entry per CDR3 protein. The table records some 500 distinct CDR3 sequences, roughly 28% of them present only once. For these TCRs, the target antigens are not known. The sequencing used lung tumor tissue, collected at surgery. The source of these receptors is a female donor with early-stage non-small cell lung cancer.

This clonotype counts as large. Because the library targeted alpha chains, this beta chain is an off-target read whose size means little. The chain has TRBV28 and TRBJ1-4, with 8 bases lining up with TRBD1. V was clipped by 7 bases and J by 7 bases; unmatched bases: 8. CDR3 length equals 14 residues. Germline V gene data show CDR1 as MDHEN and CDR2 as SYDVKM. CDR3 residues: CASNFRGPVEKLFF. The CDR3 DNA is TGTGCCAGCAATTTCAGGGGGCCAGTTGAAAAACTGTTTTTT. The full variable domain, completed using reference TRBV28 and TRBJ1-4, is DVKVTQSSRYLVKRTGEKVFLECVQDMDHENMFWYRQDPGLGLRLIYFSYDVKMKEKGDIPEGYSVSREKKERFSLILESASTNQTSMYLCASNFRGPVEKLFFGSGTQLSVL.

This clonotype rates as large. Since the library was made to target alpha chains, this beta chain is a stray read and its abundance is not meaningful. The V gene is TRBV29-1, the J gene TRBJ2-7, with 7 bases fitting TRBD1. The CDR3 length is 17 residues. V lost 3 bases to trimming and J lost 2 bases; unmatched junction nucleotides: 16. The germline V gene encodes CDR1 SQVTM and CDR2 ANQGSEA. DNA for the CDR3: TGCAGCGTTGACTCCCAAGAGGCGACAGGGTCGACCTACGAGCAGTACTTC. This codes for CSVDSQEATGSTYEQYF.

Of note for this clonotype: This beta chain represents an off-target read in a library built for alpha chains; its size is of limited meaning. The chain joins TRBV7-2 to TRBJ2-5; no definite D call. Trimming pared 5 bases from V and 4 bases from J, leaving 8 bases between. This CDR3 has 12 amino acids. Germline V gives CDR1 SGHTA, CDR2 FQGNSA. The CDR3 protein is CASSPSPETQYF. In DNA form, the CDR3 reads TGTGCCAGCAGCCCCTCTCCAGAGACCCAGTACTTC.

This clonotype appeared a few times. This beta chain was picked up by a library intended for alpha chains and is off target, so its count carries little meaning. The chain has TRBV20-1 and TRBJ2-7, with D unresolved. The CDR3 length is 14 residues. Germline lookup yields CDR1 DFQATT and CDR2 SNEGSKA (reference sequence). Trimming removed 3 bases from V and 2 bases from J, with 14 bases in between. CDR3 nucleotide sequence: TGCAGTGCTAGCCGCTGGGTGGTGGCCTACGAGCAGTACTTC. It translates to CSASRWVVAYEQYF.

As for this clonotype: With the library built for alpha chains, this beta chain is off target and its frequency is not meaningful. This chain joins TRBV5-1 and TRBJ2-6; D gene unclear. CDR1 SGHRS and CDR2 YFSETQ come from the germline V gene. V was pared by 2 bases and J by 0 bases, with 3 bases between. The CDR3 has 14 amino acids. The CDR3 coding sequence is TGCGCCAGCAGCTTTGGCTCTGGGGCCAACGTCCTGACTTTC. Translating gives CASSFGSGANVLTF.